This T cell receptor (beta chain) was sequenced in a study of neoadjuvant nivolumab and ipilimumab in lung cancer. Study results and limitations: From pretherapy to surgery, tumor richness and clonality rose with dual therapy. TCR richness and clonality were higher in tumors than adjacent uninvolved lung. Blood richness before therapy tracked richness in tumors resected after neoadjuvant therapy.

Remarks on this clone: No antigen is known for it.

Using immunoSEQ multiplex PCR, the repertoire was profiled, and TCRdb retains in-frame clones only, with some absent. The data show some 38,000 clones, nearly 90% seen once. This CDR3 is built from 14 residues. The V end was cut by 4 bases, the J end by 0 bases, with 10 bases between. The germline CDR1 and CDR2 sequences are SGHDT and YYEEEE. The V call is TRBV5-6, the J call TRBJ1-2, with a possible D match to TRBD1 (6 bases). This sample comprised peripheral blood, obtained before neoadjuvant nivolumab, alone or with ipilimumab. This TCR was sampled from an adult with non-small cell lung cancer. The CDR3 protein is CASSAGTPNYGYTF. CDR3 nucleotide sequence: TGTGCCAGCAGCGCCGGGACACCTAACTATGGCTACACCTTC.